This TCR beta chain derives from a study of molecular identifiers for immune sequencing clone quantification. This clonotype was counted once. The conserved phenylalanine or tryptophan normally closing the CDR3 is absent here, so this likely arose from a read error. The CDR3 spans 15 residues. The J segment lost 2 bases and the V segment lost 6 bases, leaving 11 bases of the junction unmatched. Germline V gene data show CDR1 as SGHRS and CDR2 as YFSETQ. TCRdb re-called the PCR reads through MiXCR, storing one row per CDR3 protein. The data hold around 470,000 distinct CDR3 sequences, with about a fifth observed a single time.

The chain joins TRBV5-1 to TRBJ2-7; 7 nucleotides match TRBD1. Sequenced: naive CD8+ T cells from blood, with Jurkat cell RNA spiked in. Sample subset: FACS-sorted CD8+CD4-CCR7+CD45RA+ naive T cells. The receptor was isolated from a human donor in good health. Some libraries in this study had Jurkat cell RNA spiked in. Here the CDR3 DNA reads TGCGCCAGCACCTGGGGGACAGCTATACCCTACGAGCAGTACCTC. It is translated as CASTWGTAIPYEQYL.